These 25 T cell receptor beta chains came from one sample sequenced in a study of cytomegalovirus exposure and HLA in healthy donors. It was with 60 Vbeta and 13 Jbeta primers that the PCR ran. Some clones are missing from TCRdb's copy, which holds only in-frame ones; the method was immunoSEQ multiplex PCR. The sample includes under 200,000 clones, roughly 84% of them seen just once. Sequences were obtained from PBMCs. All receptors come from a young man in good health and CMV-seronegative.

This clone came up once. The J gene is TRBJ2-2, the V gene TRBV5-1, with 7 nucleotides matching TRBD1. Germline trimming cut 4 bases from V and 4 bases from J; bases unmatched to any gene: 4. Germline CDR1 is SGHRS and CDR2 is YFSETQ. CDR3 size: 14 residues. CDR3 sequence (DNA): TGCGCCAGCAGCGAACAGGGGTTCACCGGGGAGCTGTTTTTT. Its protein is CASSEQGFTGELFF.

CDR3 DNA sequence: TGCGCCAGCAGCCAGACTGGTTACGAGCAGTACTTC. This gives the protein CASSQTGYEQYF. The rearrangement links TRBV4-1 to TRBJ2-7; D remains ambiguous. The V gene's germline CDR1 is MGHRA and CDR2 YSYEKL. Trimming cost V 3 bases and J 4 bases, with 7 bases left between them. The length of the CDR3 is 12 residues.

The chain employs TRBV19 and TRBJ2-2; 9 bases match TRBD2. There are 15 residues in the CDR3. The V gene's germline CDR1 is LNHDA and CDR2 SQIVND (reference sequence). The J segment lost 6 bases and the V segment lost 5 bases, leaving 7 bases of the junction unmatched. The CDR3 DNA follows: TGTGCCAGTAGTCCCGAGGGGACTAGCCCCGGGGAGCTGTTTTTT. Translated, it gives CASSPEGTSPGELFF.

The CDR3 reads CASSLGTRIRDTEAFF. CDR3 nucleotide sequence: TGTGCCAGCAGCTTAGGGACCCGGATCAGGGACACTGAAGCTTTCTTT. V and J are TRBV11-1 and TRBJ1-1; the D gene is possibly TRBD1 (5 bases). Germline V gene lookup returns CDR1 SGHAT and CDR2 FQDESV (reference sequence). The CDR3 runs to 16 residues. With 1 base removed from V and 3 bases from J, the gap between germline ends came to 15 bases.

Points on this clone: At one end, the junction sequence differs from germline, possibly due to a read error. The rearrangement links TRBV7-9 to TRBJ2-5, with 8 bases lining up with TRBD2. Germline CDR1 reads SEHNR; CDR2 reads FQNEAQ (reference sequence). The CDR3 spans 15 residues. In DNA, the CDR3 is TGTTCCAGCAGCTCCCTGAGCGGGGGCTGGGAGACCCAGTACTTC. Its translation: CSSSSLSGGWETQYF.

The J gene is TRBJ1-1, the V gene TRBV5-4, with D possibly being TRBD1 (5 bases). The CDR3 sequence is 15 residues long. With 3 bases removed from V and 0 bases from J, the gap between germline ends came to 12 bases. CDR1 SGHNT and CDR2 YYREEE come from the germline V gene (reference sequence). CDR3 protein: CASSSGGNMNTEAFF. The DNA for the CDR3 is TGTGCCAGCAGCTCCGGGGGGAACATGAACACTGAAGCTTTCTTT.

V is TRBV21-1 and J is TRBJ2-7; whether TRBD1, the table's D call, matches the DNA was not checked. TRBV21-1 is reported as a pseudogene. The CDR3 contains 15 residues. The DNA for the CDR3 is TGTGCCAGCAGCAACCCCGACAGGGGGCGCTACGAGCAGTACTTC. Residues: CASSNPDRGRYEQYF.

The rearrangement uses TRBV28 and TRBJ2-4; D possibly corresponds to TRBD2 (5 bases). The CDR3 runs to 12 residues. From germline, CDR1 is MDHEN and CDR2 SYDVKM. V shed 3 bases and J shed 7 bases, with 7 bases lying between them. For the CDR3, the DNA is TGTGCCAGCAGTTTCTCGGGGAACATTCAGTACTTC. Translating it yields CASSFSGNIQYF.

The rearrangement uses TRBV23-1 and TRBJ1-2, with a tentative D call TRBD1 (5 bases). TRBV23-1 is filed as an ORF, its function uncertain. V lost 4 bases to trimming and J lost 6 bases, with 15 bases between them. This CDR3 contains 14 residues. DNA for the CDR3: TGCGCCAGCAGTCGGGGTCAGGGAGGGGATGGCTACACCTTC. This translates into CASSRGQGGDGYTF.

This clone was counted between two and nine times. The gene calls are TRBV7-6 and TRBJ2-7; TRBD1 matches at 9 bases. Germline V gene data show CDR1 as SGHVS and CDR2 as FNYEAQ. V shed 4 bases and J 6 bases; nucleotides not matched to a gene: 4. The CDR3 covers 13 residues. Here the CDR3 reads CASSSWTGAEQYF. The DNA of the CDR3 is TGTGCCAGCAGCTCTTGGACAGGGGCCGAGCAGTACTTC.

CDR3 sequence reads: CASSEGVAQSWETQYF. Written as DNA, the CDR3 is TGTGCCAGCAGTGAAGGGGTAGCCCAGTCCTGGGAGACCCAGTACTTC. This chain joins TRBV6-1 and TRBJ2-5; D ambiguous. The ends were cut back, 1 base at V and 5 bases at J, with 17 bases in the middle. The CDR3 runs to 16 residues. The V gene's germline CDR1 is MNHNS and CDR2 SASEGT.

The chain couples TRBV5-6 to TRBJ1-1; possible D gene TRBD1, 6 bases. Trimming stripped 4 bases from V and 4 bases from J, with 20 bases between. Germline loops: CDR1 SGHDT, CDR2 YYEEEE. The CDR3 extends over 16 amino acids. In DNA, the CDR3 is TGTGCCAGCAGCCTCTGGGGGGGGCCACTGGGCACTGAAGCTTTCTTT. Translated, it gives CASSLWGGPLGTEAFF.

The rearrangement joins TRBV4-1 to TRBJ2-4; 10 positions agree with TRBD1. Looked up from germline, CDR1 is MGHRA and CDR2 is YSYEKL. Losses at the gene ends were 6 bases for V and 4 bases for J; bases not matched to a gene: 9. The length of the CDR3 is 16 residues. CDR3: CASRDLGGQGKNIQYF. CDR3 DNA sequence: TGCGCCAGCAGAGACCTCGGGGGACAGGGGAAAAACATTCAGTACTTC.

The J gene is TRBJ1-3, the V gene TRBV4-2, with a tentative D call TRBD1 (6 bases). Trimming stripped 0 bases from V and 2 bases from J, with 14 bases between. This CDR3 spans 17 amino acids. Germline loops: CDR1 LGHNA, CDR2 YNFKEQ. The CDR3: CASSQEGGGRTGNTIYF. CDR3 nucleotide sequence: TGTGCCAGCAGCCAAGAGGGGGGGGGCAGAACTGGAAACACCATATATTTT.

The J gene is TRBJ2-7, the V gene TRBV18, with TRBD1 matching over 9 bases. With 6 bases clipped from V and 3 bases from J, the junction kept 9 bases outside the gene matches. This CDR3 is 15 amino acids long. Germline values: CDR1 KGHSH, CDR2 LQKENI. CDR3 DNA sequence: TGTGCCAGCTCTCCCGTGGGACAGGGTAGCTACGAGCAGTACTTC. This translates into CASSPVGQGSYEQYF. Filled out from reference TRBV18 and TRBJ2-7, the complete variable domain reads NAGVMQNPRHLVRRRGQEARLRCSPMKGHSHVYWYRQLPEEGLKFMVYLQKENIIDESGMPKERFSAEFPKEGPSILRIQQVVRGDSAAYFCASSPVGQGSYEQYFGPGTRLTVT.

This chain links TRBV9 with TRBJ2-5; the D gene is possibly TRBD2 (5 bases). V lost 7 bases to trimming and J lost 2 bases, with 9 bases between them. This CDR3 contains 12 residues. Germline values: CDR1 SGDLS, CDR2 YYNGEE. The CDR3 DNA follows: TGTGCCAGCGGGCCGGGACAAGAGACCCAGTACTTC. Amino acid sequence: CASGPGQETQYF. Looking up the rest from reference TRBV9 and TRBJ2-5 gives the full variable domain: DSGVTQTPKHLITATGQRVTLRCSPRSGDLSVYWYQQSLDQGLQFLIQYYNGEERAKGNILERFSAQQFPDLHSELNLSSLELGDSALYFCASGPGQETQYFGPGTRLLVL.

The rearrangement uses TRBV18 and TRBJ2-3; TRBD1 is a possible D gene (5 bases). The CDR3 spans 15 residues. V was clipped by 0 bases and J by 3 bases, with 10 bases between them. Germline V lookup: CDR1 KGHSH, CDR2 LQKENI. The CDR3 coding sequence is TGTGCCAGCTCACCACCTCCGACAGCAACAGATACGCAGTATTTT. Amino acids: CASSPPPTATDTQYF.

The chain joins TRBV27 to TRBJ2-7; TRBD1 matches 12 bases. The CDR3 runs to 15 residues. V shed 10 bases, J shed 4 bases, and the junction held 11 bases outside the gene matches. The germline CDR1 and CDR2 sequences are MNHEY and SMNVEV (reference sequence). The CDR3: CATNKAGQGAYEQYF. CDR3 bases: TGTGCCACCAACAAGGCGGGACAGGGGGCGTACGAGCAGTACTTC.

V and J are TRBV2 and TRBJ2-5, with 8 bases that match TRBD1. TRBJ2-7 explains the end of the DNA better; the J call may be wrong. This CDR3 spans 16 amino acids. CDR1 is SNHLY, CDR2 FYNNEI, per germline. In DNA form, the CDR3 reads TGTGCCAGCAGGGGGTGGGTCGGGACAGGTGCTGCCGAGCAGTACTTC. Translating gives CASRGWVGTGAAEQYF.

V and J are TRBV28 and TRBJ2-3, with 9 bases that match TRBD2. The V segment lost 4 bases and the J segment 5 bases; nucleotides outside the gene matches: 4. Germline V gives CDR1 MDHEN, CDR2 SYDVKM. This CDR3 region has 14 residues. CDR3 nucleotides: TGTGCCAGCAGTTCTGTAGCGGGGGTAGATACGCAGTATTTT. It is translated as CASSSVAGVDTQYF.

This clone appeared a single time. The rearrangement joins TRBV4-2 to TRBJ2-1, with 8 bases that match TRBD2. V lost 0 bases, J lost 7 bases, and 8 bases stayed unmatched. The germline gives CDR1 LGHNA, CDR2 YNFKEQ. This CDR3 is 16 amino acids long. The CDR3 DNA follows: TGTGCCAGCAGCCAAGATCGGACAGCGGGAGTAAATGAGCAGTTCTTC. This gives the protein CASSQDRTAGVNEQFF.

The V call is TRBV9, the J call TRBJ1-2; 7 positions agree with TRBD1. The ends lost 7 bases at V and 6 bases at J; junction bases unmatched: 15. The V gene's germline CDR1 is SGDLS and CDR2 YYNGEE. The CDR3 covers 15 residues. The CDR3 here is CASGRDPEGANGYTF. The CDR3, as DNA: TGTGCCAGCGGCCGTGATCCTGAGGGGGCGAATGGCTACACCTTC. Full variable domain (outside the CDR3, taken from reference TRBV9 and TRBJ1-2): DSGVTQTPKHLITATGQRVTLRCSPRSGDLSVYWYQQSLDQGLQFLIQYYNGEERAKGNILERFSAQQFPDLHSELNLSSLELGDSALYFCASGRDPEGANGYTFGSGTRLTVV.

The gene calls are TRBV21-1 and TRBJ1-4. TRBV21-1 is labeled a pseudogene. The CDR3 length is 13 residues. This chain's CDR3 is CASSKVNWPGLFF. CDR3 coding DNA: TGTGCCAGCAGCAAAGTTAACTGGCCGGGGCTGTTTTTT.

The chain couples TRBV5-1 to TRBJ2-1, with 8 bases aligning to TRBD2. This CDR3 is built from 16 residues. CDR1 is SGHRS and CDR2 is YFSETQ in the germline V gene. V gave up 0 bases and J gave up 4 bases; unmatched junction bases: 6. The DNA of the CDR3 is TGCGCCAGCAGCTTGGTCGGGCGGGGGGATTACAATGAGCAGTTCTTC. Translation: CASSLVGRGDYNEQFF.

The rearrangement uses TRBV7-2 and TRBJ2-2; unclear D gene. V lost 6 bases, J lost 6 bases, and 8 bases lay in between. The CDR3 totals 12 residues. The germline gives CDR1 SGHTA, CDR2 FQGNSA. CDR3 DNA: TGTGCCAGCAGTCACACCGCCGGGGAGCTGTTTTTT. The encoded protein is CASSHTAGELFF.